This T cell receptor (beta chain) appears in the sequencing data of a study of T cell repertoires in cytomegalovirus infection. Study overall: Public TCR beta signature analysis indicated the presence of both CMV infection and matching HLA type.

In germline, CDR1 is MNHEY, CDR2 SVGEGT. The CDR3 is 16 residues long. The ends lost 6 bases at V and 2 bases at J; junction bases unmatched: 13. TCRdb used MiXCR to reprocess the reads, holding one entry per CDR3 protein. The sample carries around 300,000 distinct CDR3 sequences, roughly a quarter recorded once. Whole-study findings and limits: Predominance within the ex vivo response was attributable to HLA-C-restricted CMV-specific TCR beta clonotypes. CMV carriers with the relevant HLA were identified by cumulative public TCR beta family frequency.

This clonotype has a handful of counts. Its specificity is not known. The chain combines TRBV6-2 or TRBV6-3 with TRBJ2-7; 7 bases agree with TRBD2. The sequenced sample was PBMCs. The clonotype originates from a human donor in good health (CMV status not recorded). Some clones in this sample may be carry-over from other donors' samples. The CDR3 region has the DNA TGTGCCAGCAGCCCGATTGGCCGGGAGGACGCCTACGAGCAGTACTTC. As protein: CASSPIGREDAYEQYF.